This TCR beta chain was captured by sequencing in a study of persistence of HIV-infected CD4 T cells. Study at large: Suppressive ART had lasted a median of around 8 years.

Anti-CD3/anti-CD28 beads served as a nonspecific positive control stimulus. Sorting selected CD4+ T cells upregulating both CD40 ligand and CD69. CDR1 is SGHKS, CDR2 YYEKEE, per germline (reference sequence). This CDR3 region has 12 residues. V was cut by 1 base and J by 7 bases, with 6 bases left in between. Study-level points and caveats: Antigen-responding cells were enriched for degenerate expanded CDR3beta sequences. Rare CMV-responding cells carrying HIV-1 proviruses were not analyzed separately for TCR.

About this clone itself: Its antigen is not known.

The immunoSEQ assay was version 4, run in survey mode. Profiling relied on immunoSEQ multiplex PCR, and the TCRdb table lists in-frame clones only, not all of them. The sample holds 40,000 to 55,000 clones, 85% to 90% seen once. The receptor's source is an adult woman with HIV who was CMV-seropositive. Sequenced here: CD4+ T cells sorted from PBMCs after approximately 18-hour stimulation, sampled from a patient who received antiretroviral therapy. The chain combines TRBV5-5 with TRBJ1-5; maybe TRBD1 (5 bases). This chain's CDR3 is CASSLQGQPQHF. CDR3 coding DNA: TGTGCCAGCAGCTTGCAGGGACAGCCCCAGCATTTT. The variable domain in full, completed from reference TRBV5-5 and TRBJ1-5, reads DAGVTQSPTHLIKTRGQQVTLRCSPISGHKSVSWYQQVLGQGPQFIFQYYEKEERGRGNFPDRFSARQFPNYSSELNVNALLLGDSALYLCASSLQGQPQHFGDGTRLSIL.